These T cell receptor beta chains were read from a single sample in a study of CXCR3-negative and CXCR3-positive naive CD8 T cells. TCRdb re-called the 5' RACE reads; every CDR3 protein appears as one record, without DNA. The sample holds 150,000 to 180,000 distinct CDR3 sequences. Sequencing input: naive CXCR3+ CD8+ T cells from blood. These receptors were obtained from a human donor in good health. Some clones in this sample may be carry-over from other donors' samples. The CDR3 runs from the conserved cysteine through the conserved F or W.

v_gene	j_gene	CDR3aa
TRBV19	TRBJ2-7	CASSIGPPYEQYF
TRBV5-1	TRBJ1-1	CASSGGTANTEAFF
TRBV29-1	TRBJ2-7	CSVDFSGEQYF
TRBV9	TRBJ2-2	CASSETGTGNTGELFF
TRBV27	TRBJ2-7	CASSYEAGGSYEQYF
TRBV29-1	TRBJ2-7	CSVPSGGSYEQYF
TRBV30	TRBJ2-7	CAWSGHGTAVYEQYF
TRBV20-1	TRBJ2-1	CSARRPERHSSYNEQFF
TRBV7-2	TRBJ1-6	CASSAMGSPLHF
TRBV24-1	TRBJ2-6	CATKSSGANVLTF
TRBV5-5	TRBJ2-5	CASSPTGKRETQYF
TRBV12-3/TRBV12-4	TRBJ2-2	CASSLETAGELFF
TRBV11-2	TRBJ2-3	CASRTRTSTDTQYF
TRBV4-1	TRBJ2-7	CASSQSGTGGFYEQYF
TRBV7-9	TRBJ2-7	CASSSSRAPTTYEQYF
TRBV20-1	TRBJ2-1	CSAKEIIESYNEQFF
TRBV28	TRBJ1-5	CASSLFPGQGLQPQHF
TRBV7-9	TRBJ2-5	CASSGIQGQETQYF
TRBV7-2	TRBJ2-2	CALNLGTNIGELFF
TRBV5-1	TRBJ2-7	CASSFQDSHSYEQYF
TRBV2	TRBJ2-1	CASSRPGQGTYNEQFF
TRBV5-6	TRBJ2-7	CASSQTGHNYEQYF
TRBV28	TRBJ2-3	CASRPGLPPDTQYF
TRBV7-8	TRBJ1-5	CASSSSGIQPQHF
TRBV9	TRBJ2-1	CASSPPRRGTDTRHEQFF
TRBV12-3/TRBV12-4	TRBJ2-7	CASSSPGERTNYEQYF
TRBV29-1	TRBJ1-1	CSARRERGEAFF
TRBV28	TRBJ2-7	CATARGLSSYEQYF
TRBV29-1	TRBJ2-3	CSVEDWGTGSPPTDTQYF
TRBV29-1	TRBJ2-1	CSVEILVVGNEQFF
TRBV27	TRBJ1-1	CASSDRGITEAFF
TRBV19	TRBJ1-1	CASSIWGQGYTEAFF
TRBV5-1	TRBJ2-7	CASSSGTGLTYEQYF
TRBV29-1	TRBJ1-1	CSVEAMDVEAFF
TRBV29-1	TRBJ1-1	CSAKRSGVETEAFF
TRBV15	TRBJ1-1	CATSRDTATEAFF